The 7 T cell receptor beta chains reported below all come from one sample, sequenced in a study of glioma-infiltrating T cells. The iRepertoire nested amplicon-rescue multiplex PCR amplified TCR alpha and beta CDR3s from RNA. TCRdb called the multiplex PCR reads again in MiXCR, with one record for every CDR3 protein. This sample has over 90,000 distinct CDR3 sequences, with around 30% found just once. The sequenced sample was glioma tissue, nonneoplastic brain tissue, or PBMCs (not recorded which). These TCRs come from a human donor with low-grade glioma or glioblastoma, undergoing nonglioma brain surgery, or in good health (not recorded which).

The chain couples TRBV3-1 to TRBJ2-1; D unresolved. Per the germline V gene, CDR1 is LGHDT and CDR2 is YNNKEL (reference sequence). The CDR3 contains 11 residues. V lost 2 bases and J lost 6, with 2 bases in between. The CDR3 coding sequence is TGTGCCAGCAGCCAACCCAATGAGCAGTTCTTC. Translating it yields CASSQPNEQFF.

The V gene is TRBV20-1, the J gene TRBJ2-3; TRBD2 matches 7 bases. The CDR3 extends over 15 amino acids. Per the germline V gene, CDR1 is DFQATT and CDR2 is SNEGSKA (reference sequence). Trimming took 3 bases from V and 2 from J; bases not matched to a gene: 8. The CDR3, as DNA: TGCAGTGCTAGCGAGCTAGCGGTTTACACAGATACGCAGTATTTT. Amino acids: CSASELAVYTDTQYF.

For this clonotype: Germline is not matched at one junction end, which may reflect a read error. The V call is TRBV6-5, the J call TRBJ2-3; 8 bases align to TRBD2. Germline CDR1 and CDR2: MNHEY and SVGAGI. The CDR3 runs 17 residues. As DNA, the CDR3 is TGTGTCAGCAGTTACTCGATTGCGGGGGGAAACACAGATACGCAGTATTTT. Its translation is CVSSYSIAGGNTDTQYF.

This clonotype appeared many times. The chain joins TRBV6-2 or TRBV6-3 to TRBJ2-7; weak D call: TRBD2 (6 bases). CDR3 size: 14 residues. The germline V and J ends were trimmed by 4 bases and 4 bases, with 14 bases remaining between them. Germline assignment: CDR1 MNHEY and CDR2 SVGEGT. The CDR3, as DNA: TGTGCCAGCAGTTTTGCGGGAAATAGTTACGAGCAGTACTTC. Amino acids: CASSFAGNSYEQYF.

In this sample, this clonotype turned up a few times. The chain couples TRBV7-2 to TRBJ1-4; 7 nucleotides match TRBD1. The CDR3 is 15 residues long. The V gene end was trimmed by 3 bases and the J gene end by 8 bases; junction bases not matched to a gene: 9. CDR1 SGHTA and CDR2 FQGNSA come from the germline V gene. The CDR3 is CASSFRTGQPEKLFF. CDR3 nucleotide sequence: TGTGCCAGCAGCTTTAGAACGGGACAGCCCGAAAAACTGTTTTTT.

With respect to this clonotype: A much larger clone sits a single nucleotide away, making a read error possible. The CDR3 end shows no conserved phenylalanine or tryptophan, and so a read error is likely. The CDR3 sequence is CASSYPTDRWEEETQYL. The CDR3 coding sequence is TGTGCCAGCAGTTACCCTACGGACAGGTGGGAGGAAGAGACCCAGTACCTC. The V call is TRBV6-6, the J call TRBJ2-5, with TRBD1 as a possible D gene (7 bases). Germline V gene data show CDR1 as MNHNY and CDR2 as SVGAGI (reference sequence). The CDR3 runs 17 residues. V shed 2 bases and J shed 3 bases, with 19 bases lying between them.

This clonotype was observed at least ten times. This chain joins TRBV14 and TRBJ1-5, with D unclear. With 1 base removed from V and 10 bases from J, the gap between germline ends came to 11 bases. Germline V gene lookup returns CDR1 SGHDN and CDR2 FVKESK. The CDR3 consists of 13 residues. As DNA, the CDR3 is TGTGCCAGCAGCCAAGGTTCCGGGCTTCCCCAGCATTTT. Encoded protein: CASSQGSGLPQHF.